One T cell receptor beta chain is described in this entry. What antigen it recognizes has not been identified. No much larger clone is present one base from it, and per-base qualities are unavailable. This record belongs to a study of shared clonotypes between healthy human individuals (dated by TCRdb to the early 2020s). Regarding the complete study: A couple of women and a few men aged 18 to 49 years were included in the cohort. To increase sequencing depth and limit assay-specific biases, TCR repertoire library preparation and sequencing were carried out by different laboratories using diverse techniques. For each donor, three plates each were used for CD4 naive and CD4 memory, two plates were used for CD8 naive, and one plate was used for CD8 memory. Each donor's leukapheresis produced roughly between roughly 0.85 and 10 billion PBMCs. Blood TCR repertoires of a handful of healthy adults were deeply sequenced to estimate repertoire size and the extent of clonotype sharing between individuals.

What the study reported, not specific to this receptor: Compared with non-shared clonotypes, clonotypes shared by all four sorted-subset donors had higher generation probabilities. Pairwise subsampling indicated that sequencing depth was expected to affect the degree of clonotype sharing among donors. Sampling was limited to blood, and TCR repertoires in tissue likely differ from TCR repertoires in blood. Because the study included a small number of donors, the genetic and exposure-history diversity represented was limited. Incomplete sequencing was indicated by rarefaction of sorted-subset datasets, despite the large sequencing depth. Naive subsets generally had larger estimated clonotype richness than memory subsets. When a handful of donors were compared, the shared fraction of clonotypes was about 5.2% for naive CD4, roughly 3.4% for naive CD8, about 2.5% for memory CD4, and roughly 0.4% for memory CD8.

From cysteine to phenylalanine, the CDR3 is 19 amino acids long. Here the CDR3 DNA is all that survives: 57 bases in frame from base 1. Trimming removed 4 bases from V and 3 bases from J; the gene matches leave 16 bases unexplained. Reading the germline V gene (reference sequence) gives CDR1 MNHEY and CDR2 SMNVEV. TCR CDR3 regions were amplified from genomic DNA by multiplex PCR using the deep immunoSEQ assay. Extracted genomic DNA from each cell subset was spread evenly across all wells of several immunoSEQ 96-well plates, with each plate serving as a replicate. For sorted subsets, about 200 ng genomic DNA, equal to some 28,000 T cell genomes, was loaded into each replicate PCR. Purified libraries were measured with a Qubit 3.0 fluorometer, size-checked on a Bioanalyzer 2100, and measured again with the KAPA Library Quantification kit. A separate single-read 150-cycle Illumina NextSeq 550 flow cell was used to sequence each immunoSEQ 96-well plate. On the authors' methods: Because the immunoSEQ output included only junctional sequences and no quality scores, the filtering could not be the same as the filtering used for full-length reads. Sequences were annotated with PyIR, a Python wrapper for IgBLAST v1.9, and V/J genes and CDR3 were assigned using IMGT germline references. Reads were removed for weak V/J assignments (E-value above 1e-6), missing CDR3, stop codons, out-of-frame junctions, or ambiguous translated residues. V3J clonotypes were defined as sequences sharing an identical inferred V gene, J gene, and CDR3 amino acid sequence. Percentage overlap between repertoires was computed as shared unique clonotypes divided by the size of the smaller repertoire. Richness of each repertoire was evaluated using RTK rarefaction, the Chao1 estimator, and Recon v2.1 estimates of unobserved clonotypes. OLGA was used to compute generation probabilities for all TCRbeta clonotypes that the gDNA method yielded from a few donors. The immuneACCESS repertoire file appears here via TCRdb, limited to in-frame rearrangements. These files lack a portion of the clones; in checked studies, under half of the deficit traces to unresolved V genes, and the cause of the others is not known. D and trimming come from the DNA, and the V and J calls and clone size come from that table. This sample holds around 1.6 million clones; roughly 98% were observed only once. The ten largest make up approximately 0.45% of the sample.

The donors were healthy, HIV-negative adults with no recently reported acute infections or vaccinations. Every donor was a Caucasian adult living in Nashville, Tennessee, USA. CD4+ T cells were enriched by magnetic negative selection, after which naive cells were positively selected on CD45RA and the negative fraction was taken as the memory subset. After blood collection by leukapheresis, PBMCs were isolated using Ficoll-Histopaque density gradient centrifugation and then cryopreserved in the vapor phase of liquid nitrogen. Analytical flow cytometry was used to check the purity and quantity of each magnetically sorted T cell population. Each sorted fraction had its genomic DNA isolated and then quantified by UV absorbance on a Nanodrop 2000c.

The source material was naive CD4+ T cells sorted from blood. In the paper's terms, the cell subset or site label means: CD45RA+ positively selected. This receptor chain uses TRBV27 and TRBJ1-4, and 8 bases in between align with TRBD1. The receptor comes from a man aged 25 to 45 in good health. The nucleotide sequence is TGTGCCAGCAGTTCACCGACAGGGGCCGACAGGTTGGCTAATGAAAAACTGTTTTTT. This encodes CASSSPTGADRLANEKLFF. Beyond the CDR3, the reference TRBV27 and TRBJ1-4 genes provide the residues; the full variable domain reads: EAQVTQNPRYLITVTGKKLTVTCSQNMNHEYMSWYRQDPGLGLRQIYYSMNVEVTDKGDVPEGYKVSRKEKRNFPLILESPSPNQTSLYFCASSSPTGADRLANEKLFFGSGTQLSVL.